The rows below give T cell receptor beta chains drawn from one sample of a study of OX40 agonist ivuxolimab in advanced cancers. Clones were read by immunoSEQ multiplex PCR, and TCRdb kept only the in-frame ones, dropping some. The sample has about 58,000 clones; 65% to 85% are singletons. The specimen comprised CD4+ or CD8+ T cells sorted from blood, sampled in a trial of the OX40 agonist ivuxolimab. The source is an adult with an advanced solid tumor such as melanoma, head and neck, liver or kidney cancer. Each CDR3 is given with its conserved first and last residue. Fields, in order: CDR3 DNA, CDR3 protein, D gene, V gene, J gene, clone size. D genes are given only for firm matches. Size tells how often a clone was seen (once, few, many) or the class of an expanded clone, and some rows leave it out.

CDR3nt: TGTGCCAGCAGCGGGGGAATGGGCAATCAGCCCCAGCATTTT; CDR3aa: CASSGGMGNQPQHF; d_gene: -; v_gene: TRBV5-6; j_gene: TRBJ1-5; abundance: -
CDR3nt: TGTGCCAGTAGTCTGTCCCGTCCCAGGACAGGGGGCACTGAAGCTTTCTTT; CDR3aa: CASSLSRPRTGGTEAFF; d_gene: TRBD1; v_gene: TRBV19; j_gene: TRBJ1-1; abundance: many
CDR3nt: TGCGCCAGCAGCCAAGAGTCGTGGGCTCCCCAGCATTTT; CDR3aa: CASSQESWAPQHF; d_gene: -; v_gene: TRBV4-1; j_gene: TRBJ1-5; abundance: -
CDR3nt: TGTGCCAGCAGCTTAGCTAAAGATACTGAGCAGTTCTTC; CDR3aa: CASSLAKDTEQFF; d_gene: -; v_gene: TRBV11-3; j_gene: TRBJ2-1; abundance: once
CDR3nt: TGTGCCAGCAGCTCTAGACTAGCGGGGGGGCGAGGAGATACGCAGTATTTT; CDR3aa: CASSSRLAGGRGDTQYF; d_gene: TRBD2; v_gene: TRBV11-1; j_gene: TRBJ2-3; abundance: once
CDR3nt: TGCAGTGCTAGTCCCGGCGCTGAAGCTTTCTTT; CDR3aa: CSASPGAEAFF; d_gene: -; v_gene: TRBV20-1; j_gene: TRBJ1-1; abundance: -
CDR3nt: TGTGCCAGCAGATCGTCGGGAGGCAATCAGCCCCAGCATTTT; CDR3aa: CASRSSGGNQPQHF; d_gene: -; v_gene: TRBV7-2; j_gene: TRBJ1-5; abundance: -
CDR3nt: TGTGCCAGCAGTGAAGGATGGGCTTTTGAAGCTTTCTTT; CDR3aa: CASSEGWAFEAFF; d_gene: -; v_gene: TRBV6-1; j_gene: TRBJ1-1; abundance: -
CDR3nt: TGTGCCAGCAGAAGAGATTTAGGGAATGAAAAACTGTTTTTT; CDR3aa: CASRRDLGNEKLFF; d_gene: -; v_gene: TRBV2; j_gene: TRBJ1-4; abundance: -
CDR3nt: TGTGCCAGCAGTGAACGAGGGTTGACTAATGAAAAACTGTTTTTT; CDR3aa: CASSERGLTNEKLFF; d_gene: -; v_gene: TRBV2; j_gene: TRBJ1-4; abundance: -
CDR3nt: TGTGCCAGCAGCGTACTAGGAGCGGGCGGCGATGAGCAGTTCTTC; CDR3aa: CASSVLGAGGDEQFF; d_gene: -; v_gene: TRBV9; j_gene: TRBJ2-1; abundance: -
CDR3nt: TGTGCCAGCAGCGTAGCTGGAAACACCAACTATGGCTACACCTTC; CDR3aa: CASSVAGNTNYGYTF; d_gene: -; v_gene: TRBV9; j_gene: TRBJ1-2; abundance: -
CDR3nt: TGTGCCAGCAGTGCCCAGGGAAGAACGCAGTATTTT; CDR3aa: CASSAQGRTQYF; d_gene: -; v_gene: TRBV25-1; j_gene: TRBJ2-3; abundance: -
CDR3nt: TGTGCCAGTAGCAGACAGGGGAGCAATGAGCAGTTCTTC; CDR3aa: CASSRQGSNEQFF; d_gene: TRBD1; v_gene: TRBV19; j_gene: TRBJ2-1; abundance: -
CDR3nt: TGTGCCAGCACAGACCTGAACACCGGGGAGCTGTTTTTT; CDR3aa: CASTDLNTGELFF; d_gene: -; v_gene: TRBV18; j_gene: TRBJ2-2; abundance: -
CDR3nt: TGTGCCAGCAGCTCTTCACAGCACACTGAAGCTTTCTTT; CDR3aa: CASSSSQHTEAFF; d_gene: -; v_gene: TRBV7-2; j_gene: TRBJ1-1; abundance: once
CDR3nt: TGTGCCTGGAGTGTTGGGTCTTTGAACACTGAAGCTTTCTTT; CDR3aa: CAWSVGSLNTEAFF; d_gene: -; v_gene: TRBV30; j_gene: TRBJ1-1; abundance: -
CDR3nt: TGTGCCAGCAGCCCGGACAGGGCGCAAGAGACCCAGTACTTC; CDR3aa: CASSPDRAQETQYF; d_gene: TRBD1; v_gene: TRBV7-2; j_gene: TRBJ2-5; abundance: -
CDR3nt: TGCAGCGTTCAGGGAAAGGTCGCTGAAAAACTGTTTTTT; CDR3aa: CSVQGKVAEKLFF; d_gene: -; v_gene: TRBV29-1; j_gene: TRBJ1-4; abundance: -
CDR3nt: TGTGCCAGCAGTGGATTAGGACAGGGGGGGACTGAAGCTTTCTTT; CDR3aa: CASSGLGQGGTEAFF; d_gene: TRBD1; v_gene: TRBV6-1; j_gene: TRBJ1-1; abundance: -
CDR3nt: TGTGCCAGCACCGAACGGGTTGGTGGCTACACCTTC; CDR3aa: CASTERVGGYTF; d_gene: -; v_gene: TRBV6-1; j_gene: TRBJ1-2; abundance: -
CDR3nt: TGTGCCAGCAGTCGCGGACTAGCGGGAGAGACCCAGTACTTC; CDR3aa: CASSRGLAGETQYF; d_gene: TRBD2; v_gene: TRBV2; j_gene: TRBJ2-5; abundance: -
CDR3nt: TGTGCCAGCAGCTGGAGGAACGAGGAGCTGTTTTTT; CDR3aa: CASSWRNEELFF; d_gene: -; v_gene: TRBV7-2; j_gene: TRBJ2-2; abundance: -
CDR3nt: TGTGCCAGCTCCGACTCAGGTTCTGGAAACACCATATATTTT; CDR3aa: CASSDSGSGNTIYF; d_gene: -; v_gene: TRBV5-8; j_gene: TRBJ1-3; abundance: once
CDR3nt: TGTGCCAGCAGCGTAGCCCCGACAGGGGGCGCAGACATTCAGTACTTC; CDR3aa: CASSVAPTGGADIQYF; d_gene: TRBD1; v_gene: TRBV9; j_gene: TRBJ2-4; abundance: -
CDR3nt: TGTGCCTGGGGTGGGTCTTCCGGGGAGCTGTTTTTT; CDR3aa: CAWGGSSGELFF; d_gene: -; v_gene: TRBV30; j_gene: TRBJ2-2; abundance: -
CDR3nt: TGTGCCAGCAGTCCCCAGGGGACTTACTATGGCTACACCTTC; CDR3aa: CASSPQGTYYGYTF; d_gene: -; v_gene: TRBV2; j_gene: TRBJ1-2; abundance: -
CDR3nt: TGTGCCTGGAGCCCCACGAGGCGTGGGGACTATGGCTACACCTTC; CDR3aa: CAWSPTRRGDYGYTF; d_gene: -; v_gene: TRBV30; j_gene: TRBJ1-2; abundance: -
CDR3nt: TGTGCCAGCAGCGAAGGGACAGGGCGAGGGACCCAGTACTTC; CDR3aa: CASSEGTGRGTQYF; d_gene: TRBD1; v_gene: TRBV9; j_gene: TRBJ2-5; abundance: -
CDR3nt: TGCGCCAGCAGCTTGGCCGGGCTAGCGGGGGCGAGCACAGATACGCAGTATTTT; CDR3aa: CASSLAGLAGASTDTQYF; d_gene: TRBD2; v_gene: TRBV5-1; j_gene: TRBJ2-3; abundance: -
CDR3nt: TGTGCCAGTAGAACTACTCGCGGGAGGATCCATGAGCAGTTCTTC; CDR3aa: CASRTTRGRIHEQFF; d_gene: TRBD2; v_gene: TRBV19; j_gene: TRBJ2-1; abundance: once
CDR3nt: TGTGCCAGCAGCCGGGCCGGCTCCTACGAGCAGTACTTC; CDR3aa: CASSRAGSYEQYF; d_gene: -; v_gene: TRBV7-2; j_gene: TRBJ2-7; abundance: -
CDR3nt: TGTGCCAGCAGCCAAACAACTATACGAGATAGCAATCAGCCCCAGCATTTT; CDR3aa: CASSQTTIRDSNQPQHF; d_gene: -; v_gene: TRBV7-9; j_gene: TRBJ1-5; abundance: -
CDR3nt: TGTGCCAGCAGCCGGACAGGGAACACTGAAGCTTTCTTT; CDR3aa: CASSRTGNTEAFF; d_gene: TRBD1; v_gene: TRBV7-3; j_gene: TRBJ1-1; abundance: few
CDR3nt: TGTGCCAGCAGACAGGGAGAAGAGCAGTTCTTC; CDR3aa: CASRQGEEQFF; d_gene: -; v_gene: TRBV25-1; j_gene: TRBJ2-1; abundance: -
CDR3nt: TGTGCCTGGAGGTCCGGACAGGGGATCACCGGGGAGCTGTTTTTT; CDR3aa: CAWRSGQGITGELFF; d_gene: TRBD1; v_gene: TRBV30; j_gene: TRBJ2-2; abundance: -
CDR3nt: TGTGCCAGTAGTGCAACCTCAGGGGAGCCCCAGCATTTT; CDR3aa: CASSATSGEPQHF; d_gene: -; v_gene: TRBV19; j_gene: TRBJ1-5; abundance: -
CDR3nt: TGTGCCAGCAGAGTAAAGGGACAGCCGGTATCCACAGATACGCAGTATTTT; CDR3aa: CASRVKGQPVSTDTQYF; d_gene: TRBD1; v_gene: TRBV27; j_gene: TRBJ2-3; abundance: -
CDR3nt: TGTGCCAGCAGGAACCGCTCCTCAAGCTCCTACGAGCAGTACTTC; CDR3aa: CASRNRSSSSYEQYF; d_gene: -; v_gene: TRBV5-5; j_gene: TRBJ2-7; abundance: -
CDR3nt: TGTGCCAGCAGCTTACAGGGTAAAAGGGCCACTGAAGCTTTCTTT; CDR3aa: CASSLQGKRATEAFF; d_gene: -; v_gene: TRBV5-4; j_gene: TRBJ1-1; abundance: -
CDR3nt: TGTGCCAGCAGCTTAGCTCAACAGGCCCAGCAGTACTTC; CDR3aa: CASSLAQQAQQYF; d_gene: -; v_gene: TRBV7-2; j_gene: TRBJ2-7; abundance: -
CDR3nt: TGTGCCAGCTACTTTCAGGGTGGCCACGAGCAGTACTTC; CDR3aa: CASYFQGGHEQYF; d_gene: -; v_gene: TRBV2; j_gene: TRBJ2-7; abundance: -
CDR3nt: TGTGCCAGCAGCTTAGATTGGAACAGCGGTGGCTACACCTTC; CDR3aa: CASSLDWNSGGYTF; d_gene: -; v_gene: TRBV11-3; j_gene: TRBJ1-2; abundance: -
CDR3nt: TGCGCCAGCAGCCAAGTTGGGAAGGGCACTGAAGCTTTCTTT; CDR3aa: CASSQVGKGTEAFF; d_gene: -; v_gene: TRBV4-3; j_gene: TRBJ1-1; abundance: -
CDR3nt: TGTGCCAGCGGCGGGGGGACCGAGACCCAGTACTTC; CDR3aa: CASGGGTETQYF; d_gene: TRBD2; v_gene: TRBV6-6; j_gene: TRBJ2-5; abundance: -
CDR3nt: TGTGCCAGCAGGGCGGGACTAGGGACCTACGAGCAGTACTTC; CDR3aa: CASRAGLGTYEQYF; d_gene: TRBD2; v_gene: TRBV2; j_gene: TRBJ2-7; abundance: -
CDR3nt: TGTGCCAGCAGCTTAGACAGTCCCTACGAGCAGTACTTC; CDR3aa: CASSLDSPYEQYF; d_gene: -; v_gene: TRBV11-3; j_gene: TRBJ2-7; abundance: -
CDR3nt: TGCGCCAGCAGCTTGGCGCCGACTAGCGGGGCGGACAATGAGCAGTTCTTC; CDR3aa: CASSLAPTSGADNEQFF; d_gene: TRBD2; v_gene: TRBV5-1; j_gene: TRBJ2-1; abundance: -
CDR3nt: TGTGCCAGCAGTTCCTCCTGGGGGACAGGTCAGCCCCAGCATTTT; CDR3aa: CASSSSWGTGQPQHF; d_gene: TRBD1; v_gene: TRBV27; j_gene: TRBJ1-5; abundance: once
CDR3nt: TGTGCCAGCAGCCTACAGGGGTATCAGCCCCAGCATTTT; CDR3aa: CASSLQGYQPQHF; d_gene: TRBD1; v_gene: TRBV6-6; j_gene: TRBJ1-5; abundance: -
CDR3nt: TGTGCCAGTAGTAGTAGCGGGAGAAATTTCAACGAGCAGTACTTC; CDR3aa: CASSSSGRNFNEQYF; d_gene: TRBD2; v_gene: TRBV19; j_gene: TRBJ2-7; abundance: -
CDR3nt: TGTGCCAGCAGTGAAACGGGACTAGCGGGAGGGGAGACCCAGTACTTC; CDR3aa: CASSETGLAGGETQYF; d_gene: TRBD2; v_gene: TRBV6-1; j_gene: TRBJ2-5; abundance: -
CDR3nt: TGTGCCAGCAGCCTCACAGGGGACCCCGGCCGCACAGATACGCAGTATTTT; CDR3aa: CASSLTGDPGRTDTQYF; d_gene: TRBD1; v_gene: TRBV7-2; j_gene: TRBJ2-3; abundance: once